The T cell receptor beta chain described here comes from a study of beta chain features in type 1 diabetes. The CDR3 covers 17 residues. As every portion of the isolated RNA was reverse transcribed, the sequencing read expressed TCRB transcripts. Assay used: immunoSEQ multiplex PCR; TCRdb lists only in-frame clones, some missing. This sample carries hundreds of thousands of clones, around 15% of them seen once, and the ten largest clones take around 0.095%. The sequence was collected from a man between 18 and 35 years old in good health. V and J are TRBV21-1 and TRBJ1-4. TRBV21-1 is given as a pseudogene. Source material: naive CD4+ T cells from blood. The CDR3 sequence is CASSKGGFRESLEGLFF. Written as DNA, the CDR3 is TGTGCCAGCAGCAAAGGGGGTTTCAGGGAATCGCTGGAGGGACTGTTTTTT.